What follows is one T cell receptor beta chain and its context. These data originate in a study of T cells after yellow fever vaccination. Germline V gene data show CDR1 as MNHEY and CDR2 as SVGAGI. With 2 bases removed from V and 3 bases from J, the gap between germline ends came to 10 bases. The CDR3 is 14 residues long. TCRdb used MiXCR to reprocess the 5' RACE reads, holding one entry per CDR3 protein. This table holds some 390,000 distinct CDR3 sequences, around 6.4% found once. This chain joins TRBV6-5 and TRBJ2-5; D call uncertain. Specimen: PBMCs, collected 5 days after the yellow fever booster vaccination. The origin of this receptor is a man under 40 who received the YFV17D yellow fever vaccine. The CDR3 loop reads CASSYPEKKETQYF. For the CDR3, the DNA is TGTGCCAGCAGTTACCCCGAGAAAAAAGAGACCCAGTACTTC.